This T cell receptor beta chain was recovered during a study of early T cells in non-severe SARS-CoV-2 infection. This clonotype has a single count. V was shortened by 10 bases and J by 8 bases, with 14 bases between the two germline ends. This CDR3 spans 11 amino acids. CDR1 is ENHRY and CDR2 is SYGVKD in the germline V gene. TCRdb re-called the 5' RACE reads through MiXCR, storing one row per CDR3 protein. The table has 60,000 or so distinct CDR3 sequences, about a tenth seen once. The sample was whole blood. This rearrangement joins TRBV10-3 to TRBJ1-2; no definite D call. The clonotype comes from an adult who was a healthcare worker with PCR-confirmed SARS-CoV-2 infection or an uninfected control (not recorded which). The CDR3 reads CATQGERGYTF. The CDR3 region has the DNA TGTGCCACCCAAGGAGAGCGAGGCTACACCTTC.